This T cell receptor (beta chain) is drawn from a study of T cells in women clearing cervical HPV infection. Average input was around 1,200 ng genomic DNA for immunoSEQ TCR beta CDR3 amplification. Assay: immunoSEQ multiplex PCR; the TCRdb copy retains only in-frame clones and omits some. The repertoire shows over 20,000 clones; the top ten hold roughly 3.5%. CDR1 SEHNR and CDR2 FQNEAQ come from the germline V gene (reference sequence). CDR3 length: 15 residues. Unmatched junction bases numbered 9, after V lost 4 bases and J lost 6 bases. A remark on this clone: Antigen: not known. The read halts 3 residues ahead of the CDR3 end, with the missing end drawn from the germline J gene.

Study-level results: T-cell numbers per sample were unknown and may explain richness differences. TRBV6-7 relative abundance averaged approximately 0.11% in cases and about 0.15% in controls.

Sequenced input: blood buffy coat. The chain recombines TRBV7-9 with TRBJ1-2; 9 bases match TRBD1. The TCR originated in a woman aged 18-70 years with a cervical HPV16 infection that either progressed to CIN3+ or cleared (not recorded which). CDR3 protein: CASSSGTGFVHGYTF. Incomplete CDR3 DNA: TGTGCCAGCAGCTCCGGGACAGGGTTTGTCCATGGC.